The sequence of this TCR beta chain was determined in a study of shared clonotypes between healthy human individuals. Study outcomes and limitations: The naive CD4 repertoires of several donors were compared, and roughly 5% of clonotypes were shared. What naive subsets generally showed was a larger estimated richness than memory subsets showed.

Profiling relied on immunoSEQ multiplex PCR, and the TCRdb table lists in-frame clones only, not all of them. The table shows about 1 million clones, with about 84% occurring only once. Those who donated were healthy HIV-negative adults, with no recent acute infections or vaccinations reported. There are 13 residues in the CDR3. Germline-derived CDR1 and CDR2 are MDHEN and SYDVKM. After removal of 6 bases from V and 8 bases from J, the junction contained 7 bases not matched to a gene. Concerning this clone itself: Its antigen is not identified.

The TCR was taken from a man in his late teens or twenties in good health. Some clones in this sample may be carry-over from other donors' samples. Sequenced: memory CD4+ T cells from PBMCs. Subset reported: CD45RA-negative fraction. V and J are TRBV28 and TRBJ2-1; 7 bases are shared with TRBD2. The chain's CDR3 is CASRSGKRDEQFF. The CDR3 DNA reads as TGTGCCAGCAGGAGCGGGAAAAGAGATGAGCAGTTCTTC.